These T cell receptor beta chains were read from a single sample in a study of brain T cells in children with intractable seizures. Clones were read by immunoSEQ multiplex PCR, and TCRdb kept only the in-frame ones, dropping some. The data contain approximately 2,000 clones, 60% to 80% of them singletons. Sequencing was performed on resected brain tissue, taken at surgery. The receptors originated from a girl aged 2 to 9 with tuberous sclerosis and intractable seizures. CDR3s include the opening cysteine and the closing phenylalanine or tryptophan. The D gene is left open where the match is weak. Clone sizes are given selectively: once, few, many, or a class where the clone is expanded.

j_call	d_call	clone_size	v_call	cdr3_aa	cdr3_nt
TRBJ1-5	.	.	TRBV6-5	CASRWEGGNQPQHF	TGTGCCAGCAGGTGGGAGGGGGGCAATCAGCCCCAGCATTTT
TRBJ2-6	.	.	TRBV2	CASRGTGANVLTF	TGTGCCAGCCGGGGGACGGGGGCCAACGTCCTGACTTTC
TRBJ1-1	TRBD1	.	TRBV12-3/TRBV12-4	CASSDRGTEAFF	TGTGCCAGCAGTGACAGGGGAACTGAAGCTTTCTTT
TRBJ1-4	.	large	TRBV4-1	CASSQERGGSNEKLFF	TGCGCCAGCAGCCAAGAGCGAGGCGGATCTAATGAAAAACTGTTTTTT
TRBJ1-5	.	.	TRBV5-5	CASSFVPGDNQPQHF	TGTGCCAGCAGCTTCGTTCCAGGGGACAATCAGCCCCAGCATTTT
TRBJ2-3	.	.	TRBV9	CASSDTDTQYF	TGTGCCAGCAGCGATACAGATACGCAGTATTTT
TRBJ1-5	TRBD1	.	TRBV6-8	CASLTTLSTGGRHQPQHF	TGTGCCAGCTTAACGACTCTCTCGACAGGGGGCCGCCATCAGCCCCAGCATTTT
TRBJ2-1	.	.	TRBV9	CASSVNKREQFF	TGTGCCAGCAGCGTCAACAAGCGGGAGCAGTTCTTC
TRBJ1-1	TRBD1	once	TRBV10-1	CASSEYRGPEAFF	TGCGCCAGCAGTGAGTACAGGGGGCCGGAAGCTTTCTTT
TRBJ1-1	TRBD1	.	TRBV6-5	CASSSSGQGADEAFF	TGTGCCAGCAGTTCTTCAGGACAGGGGGCAGATGAAGCTTTCTTT
TRBJ1-4	.	.	TRBV5-1	CASSFRPNEKLFF	TGCGCCAGCAGCTTCCGACCCAATGAAAAACTGTTTTTT
TRBJ1-3	.	.	TRBV18	CASLDPKNGNTIYF	TGTGCCAGCTTAGACCCGAAAAATGGAAACACCATATATTTT
TRBJ2-1	TRBD2	.	TRBV4-1	CASSQVSAGGREQFF	TGCGCCAGCAGCCAAGTTTCGGCGGGGGGAAGGGAGCAGTTCTTC
TRBJ2-6	.	few	TRBV11-3	CASSGLDSSGANVLTF	TGTGCCAGCAGCGGTCTGGACAGCTCTGGGGCCAACGTCCTGACTTTC
TRBJ1-4	TRBD1	.	TRBV7-8	CASQLSRGRIEKLFF	TGTGCCAGTCAGCTTAGCAGGGGGCGTATTGAAAAACTGTTTTTT
TRBJ2-1	TRBD2	.	TRBV4-1	CASSQLGLAGGTIHNEQFF	TGCGCCAGCAGCCAACTGGGACTAGCGGGGGGCACCATTCACAATGAGCAGTTCTTC
TRBJ2-7	TRBD1	.	TRBV7-8	CASSVRDRGFEQYF	TGTGCCAGCAGCGTCCGGGACAGGGGTTTCGAGCAGTACTTC
TRBJ2-7	TRBD1	.	TRBV6-1	CASSEGPGTGVGEQYF	TGTGCCAGCAGTGAAGGTCCCGGGACAGGGGTAGGCGAGCAGTACTTC
TRBJ1-2	.	.	TRBV4-3	CASRLNQGSNYGYTF	TGCGCCAGCAGATTAAACCAGGGGTCCAACTATGGCTACACCTTC
TRBJ1-4	.	once	TRBV19	CASSIGLQTNEKLFF	TGTGCCAGTAGTATTGGACTTCAAACTAATGAAAAACTGTTTTTT
TRBJ2-3	TRBD1	.	TRBV6-1	CASSEARGGPDTQYF	TGTGCCAGCAGTGAAGCCAGAGGGGGCCCAGATACGCAGTATTTT
TRBJ2-1	.	.	TRBV6-2/TRBV6-3	CASSYSGGSYNEQFF	TGTGCCAGCAGTTACTCGGGGGGCTCCTACAATGAGCAGTTCTTC
TRBJ2-3	TRBD2	once	TRBV7-9	CASSPPSGVRTDTQYF	TGTGCCAGCAGCCCACCGAGCGGGGTACGCACAGATACGCAGTATTTT
TRBJ2-5	TRBD2	.	TRBV6-1	CASSEGRGVKETQYF	TGTGCCAGCAGTGAAGGGCGGGGGGTAAAAGAGACCCAGTACTTC
TRBJ2-4	TRBD2	.	TRBV2	CASSPPPGTTSGGWVYF	TGTGCCAGCAGTCCCCCCCCGGGGACTACTAGCGGGGGGTGGGTGTACTTC
TRBJ2-2	.	once	TRBV6-1	CASSERIDGAGELFF	TGTGCCAGCAGTGAACGTATCGACGGAGCCGGGGAGCTGTTTTTT
TRBJ1-2	.	.	TRBV7-3	CASSPDRYHGYTF	TGTGCCAGCAGCCCCGACAGGTACCATGGCTACACCTTC
TRBJ2-1	.	.	TRBV29-1	CSVGTRAEQFF	TGCAGCGTAGGGACAAGGGCTGAGCAGTTCTTC
TRBJ1-3	.	few	TRBV7-9	CASSSTLSTGNTIYF	TGTGCCAGCAGCTCGACACTTAGTACTGGAAACACCATATATTTT